The clone carrying this T cell receptor beta chain was observed at least ten times. Construction of the TCR beta libraries employed iRepertoire HTBI primers in conjunction with Arm-PCR of CDR3 regions. A single record per CDR3 protein comes from TCRdb applying MiXCR to the multiplex PCR reads. The data hold 300,000 or so distinct CDR3 sequences, with around 20% observed a single time. Described time point: persistent/refractory GD, antithyroid drugs over 5 years with positive TRAb. There was RNA extracted from PBMCs, and the TCR library was made from it. Graves' disease diagnoses used American Thyroid Association guidelines. The CDR3 is 16 amino acids. The V gene's germline CDR1 is SNHLY and CDR2 FYNNEI. V shed 6 bases and J 2 bases; nucleotides not matched to a gene: 7. The data derive from a study of regulatory T cells in long-lasting Graves disease.

The sequencing used peripheral blood mononuclear cells (PBMCs), collected when the disease was refractory, from a patient treated with antithyroid drugs. The clonotype was recovered from a female donor with Graves disease. The gene calls are TRBV2 and TRBJ1-5; 10 bases are a match to TRBD1. The CDR3 sequence: CASRAIGTGGNQPQHF. CDR3 in DNA: TGTGCCAGCAGAGCAATCGGGACAGGGGGCAATCAGCCCCAGCATTTT.